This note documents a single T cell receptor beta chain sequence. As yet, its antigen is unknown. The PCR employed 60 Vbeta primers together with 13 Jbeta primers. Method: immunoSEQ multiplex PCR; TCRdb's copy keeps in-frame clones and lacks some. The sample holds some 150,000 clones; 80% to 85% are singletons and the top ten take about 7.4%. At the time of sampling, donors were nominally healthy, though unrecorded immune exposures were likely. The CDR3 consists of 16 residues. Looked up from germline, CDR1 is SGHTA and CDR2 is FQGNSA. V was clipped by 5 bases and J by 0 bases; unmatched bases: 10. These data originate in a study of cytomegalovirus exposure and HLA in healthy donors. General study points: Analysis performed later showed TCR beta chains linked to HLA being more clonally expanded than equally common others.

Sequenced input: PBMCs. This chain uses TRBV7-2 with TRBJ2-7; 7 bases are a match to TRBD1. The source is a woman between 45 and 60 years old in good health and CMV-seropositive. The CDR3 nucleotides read TGTGCCAGCAGCACCCGGGACAGTGTTAGCTCCTACGAGCAGTACTTC. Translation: CASSTRDSVSSYEQYF.